This T cell receptor (beta chain) appears in the sequencing data of a study of T cell therapy after organ transplantation. On the study more broadly: Long-term post-therapy blood was drawn 20 to 29 weeks after therapy ended. General observations from the study: Minimal repertoire change after therapy followed marked pretherapy expansions in nonresponders. Both transferred clonotypes and endogenous ones absent from products apparently reconstituted. CD8 clonality fold change after therapy inversely tracked pretherapy clonality.

The time point denotes: 20-29 weeks after completion of therapy. Profiling relied on immunoSEQ multiplex PCR, and the TCRdb table lists in-frame clones only, not all of them. The sample contains around 15,000 clones, around 86% of which appear only once. The CDR3 extends over 15 amino acids. Germline CDR1 SGHRS, CDR2 YFSETQ. The V and J ends lost 0 bases and 3 bases respectively, with 13 bases between them. Comments on this clone: The antigen is not known.

The sequencing used CD8+ T cells from blood, collected after autologous CMV-specific T cell therapy. The clonotype was recovered from a human patient who had received a solid organ transplant and had CMV disease. Some T cells may trace back to the graft donor. The chain recombines TRBV5-1 with TRBJ2-7; a possible D gene is TRBD2 (6 bases). This CDR3 reads CASSLDQGLVYEQYF. CDR3 DNA sequence: TGCGCCAGCAGCTTGGATCAGGGACTGGTCTACGAGCAGTACTTC.